The clone carrying this T cell receptor (beta chain) was seen many times. The V and J ends lost 11 bases and 6 bases, in that order; junction bases with no gene match: 15. The CDR3 extends over 15 amino acids. The V gene's germline CDR1 is MDHEN and CDR2 SYDVKM. TCR beta CDR3 regions were amplified from RNA transcripts. HTBI primers drove first-round RT-PCR of the TCR CDR3. TCRdb re-analysed the multiplex PCR reads in MiXCR, keeping a single row per CDR3 protein. This table has tens of thousands of distinct CDR3 sequences, roughly 50% appearing once. These data are taken from a study of T cells in Graves' hyperthyroidism and ophthalmopathy. Study overall: Peripheral blood collection took place at initial diagnosis, before any treatment.

This rearrangement joins TRBV28 to TRBJ1-2, with 10 bases identical to TRBD1. The sequenced material came from blood. The receptor was derived from a woman in her 30s with Graves' ophthalmopathy. The CDR3 coding sequence is TGTGCCTCCTACATCTTGTCGGACAGGGGGAATGGCTACACCTTC. Its translation: CASYILSDRGNGYTF.